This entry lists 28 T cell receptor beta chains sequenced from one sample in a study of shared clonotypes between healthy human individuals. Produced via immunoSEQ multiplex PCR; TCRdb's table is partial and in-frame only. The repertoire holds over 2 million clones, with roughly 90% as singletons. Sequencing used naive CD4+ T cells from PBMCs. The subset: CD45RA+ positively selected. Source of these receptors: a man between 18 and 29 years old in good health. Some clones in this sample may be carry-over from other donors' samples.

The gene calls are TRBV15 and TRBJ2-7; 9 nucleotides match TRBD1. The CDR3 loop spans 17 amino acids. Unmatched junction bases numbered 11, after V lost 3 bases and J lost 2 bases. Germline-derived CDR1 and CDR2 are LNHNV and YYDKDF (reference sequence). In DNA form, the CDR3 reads TGTGCCACCAGCAGTCCCGAAACAGGGGGCGAGCCCTACGAGCAGTACTTC. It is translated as CATSSPETGGEPYEQYF.

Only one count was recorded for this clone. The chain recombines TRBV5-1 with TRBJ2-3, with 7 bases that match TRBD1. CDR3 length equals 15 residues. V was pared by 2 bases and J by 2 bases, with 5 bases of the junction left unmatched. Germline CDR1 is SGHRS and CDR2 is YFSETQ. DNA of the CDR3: TGCGCCAGCAGCTTTATACAGGGGTTCACAGATACGCAGTATTTT. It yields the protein CASSFIQGFTDTQYF.

The CDR3 loop reads CAWRPGDQWPYNSPLHF. CDR3 nucleotides: TGTGCCTGGAGACCCGGGGACCAATGGCCCTATAATTCACCCCTCCACTTT. The genes are TRBV30 and TRBJ1-6, with D possibly matching TRBD1 (5 bases). With 3 bases removed from V and 2 bases from J, the gap between germline ends came to 17 bases. CDR3 length: 17 residues. The germline CDR1 and CDR2 sequences are GTSNPN and SVGIG (reference sequence).

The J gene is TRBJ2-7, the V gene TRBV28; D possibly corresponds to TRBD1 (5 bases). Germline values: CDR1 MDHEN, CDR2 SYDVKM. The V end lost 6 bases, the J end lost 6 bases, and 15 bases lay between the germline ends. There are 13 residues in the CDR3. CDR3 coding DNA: TGTGCCAGCAGCCCCCAGCAGGGATTCGAGCAGTACTTC. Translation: CASSPQQGFEQYF.

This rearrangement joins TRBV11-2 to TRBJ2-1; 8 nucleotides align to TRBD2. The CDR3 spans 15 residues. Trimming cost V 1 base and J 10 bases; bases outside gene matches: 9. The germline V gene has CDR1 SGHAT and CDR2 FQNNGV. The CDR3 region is CASSLVRGGPSEQFF. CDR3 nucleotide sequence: TGTGCCAGCAGCTTAGTCCGGGGGGGCCCTTCCGAGCAGTTCTTC.

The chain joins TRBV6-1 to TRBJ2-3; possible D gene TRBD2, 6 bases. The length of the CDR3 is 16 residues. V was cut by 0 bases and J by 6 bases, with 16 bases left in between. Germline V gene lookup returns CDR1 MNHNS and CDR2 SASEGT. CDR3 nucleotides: TGTGCCAGCAGTGAAGCCGGGGGATTGGATGGGGATACGCAGTATTTT. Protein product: CASSEAGGLDGDTQYF.

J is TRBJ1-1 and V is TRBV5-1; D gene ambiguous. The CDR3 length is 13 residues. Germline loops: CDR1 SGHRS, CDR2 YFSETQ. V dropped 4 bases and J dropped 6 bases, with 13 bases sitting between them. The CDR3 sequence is CASSRVLRAEAFF. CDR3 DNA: TGCGCCAGCAGCAGGGTCCTGCGGGCTGAAGCTTTCTTT.

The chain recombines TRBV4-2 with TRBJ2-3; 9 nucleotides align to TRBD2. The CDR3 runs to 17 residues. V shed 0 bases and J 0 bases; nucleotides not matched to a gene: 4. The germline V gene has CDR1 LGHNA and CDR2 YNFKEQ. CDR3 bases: TGTGCCAGCAGCCAAGACCCTAGCGGGGTTAGCACAGATACGCAGTATTTT. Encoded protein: CASSQDPSGVSTDTQYF.

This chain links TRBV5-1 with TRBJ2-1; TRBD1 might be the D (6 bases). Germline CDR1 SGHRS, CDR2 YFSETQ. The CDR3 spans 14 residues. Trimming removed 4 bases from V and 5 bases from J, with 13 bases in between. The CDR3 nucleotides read TGCGCCAGCAGCGGGCAGGGGCCCGACAATGAGCAGTTCTTC. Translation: CASSGQGPDNEQFF.

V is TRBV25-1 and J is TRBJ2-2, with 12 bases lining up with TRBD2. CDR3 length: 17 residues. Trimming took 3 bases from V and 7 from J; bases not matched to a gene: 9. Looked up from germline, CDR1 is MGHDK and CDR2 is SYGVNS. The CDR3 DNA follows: TGTGCCAGCAGTGAGCCGACTAGCGGGAGACATGGCGGGGAGCTGTTTTTT. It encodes CASSEPTSGRHGGELFF.

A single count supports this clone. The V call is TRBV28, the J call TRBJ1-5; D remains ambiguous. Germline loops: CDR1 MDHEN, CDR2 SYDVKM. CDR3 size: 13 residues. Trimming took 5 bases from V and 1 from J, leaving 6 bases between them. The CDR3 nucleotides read TGTGCCAGCAGTAGCCACAGCAATCAGCCCCAGCATTTT. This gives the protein CASSSHSNQPQHF.

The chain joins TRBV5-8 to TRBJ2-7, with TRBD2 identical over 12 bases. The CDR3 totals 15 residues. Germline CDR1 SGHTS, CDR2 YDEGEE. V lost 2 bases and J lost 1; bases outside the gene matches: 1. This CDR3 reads CASSLLAGGSYEQYF. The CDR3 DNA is TGTGCCAGCAGCTTACTAGCGGGAGGTTCCTACGAGCAGTACTTC.

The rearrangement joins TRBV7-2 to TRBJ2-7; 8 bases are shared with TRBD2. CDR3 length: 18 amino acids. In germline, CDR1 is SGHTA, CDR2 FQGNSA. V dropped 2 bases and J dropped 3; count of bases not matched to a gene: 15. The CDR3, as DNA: TGTGCCAGCAGCTTAAGGCCACTTCGGGAGGGCCTCGACTACGAGCAGTACTTC. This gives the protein CASSLRPLREGLDYEQYF.

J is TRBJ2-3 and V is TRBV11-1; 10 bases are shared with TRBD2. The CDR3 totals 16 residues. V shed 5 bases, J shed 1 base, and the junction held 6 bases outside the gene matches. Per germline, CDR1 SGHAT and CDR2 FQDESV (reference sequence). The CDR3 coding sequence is TGTGCCAGCAGCCTAGGACTAGCGGCGGGCACAGATACGCAGTATTTT. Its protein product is CASSLGLAAGTDTQYF. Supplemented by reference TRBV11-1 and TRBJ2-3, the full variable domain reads EAEVAQSPRYKITEKSQAVAFWCDPISGHATLYWYRQILGQGPELLVQFQDESVVDDSQLPKDRFSAERLKGVDSTLKIQPAELGDSAMYLCASSLGLAAGTDTQYFGPGTRLTVL.

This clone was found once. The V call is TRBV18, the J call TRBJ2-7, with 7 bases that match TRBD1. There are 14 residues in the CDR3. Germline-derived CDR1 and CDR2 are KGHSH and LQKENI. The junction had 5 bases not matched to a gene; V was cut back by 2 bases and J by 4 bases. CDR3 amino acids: CASSPAGQVYEQYF. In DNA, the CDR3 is TGTGCCAGCTCACCAGCTGGACAGGTTTACGAGCAGTACTTC. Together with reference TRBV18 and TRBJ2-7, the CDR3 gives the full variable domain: NAGVMQNPRHLVRRRGQEARLRCSPMKGHSHVYWYRQLPEEGLKFMVYLQKENIIDESGMPKERFSAEFPKEGPSILRIQQVVRGDSAAYFCASSPAGQVYEQYFGPGTRLTVT.

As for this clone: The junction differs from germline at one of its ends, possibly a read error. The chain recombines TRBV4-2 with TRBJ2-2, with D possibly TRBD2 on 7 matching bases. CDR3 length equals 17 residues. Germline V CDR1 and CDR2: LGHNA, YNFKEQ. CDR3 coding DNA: TGTGCCAGCAGTCAAGGGTTAGGGGGAGGGACGGCCGGGGAGCTGTTTTTT. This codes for CASSQGLGGGTAGELFF.

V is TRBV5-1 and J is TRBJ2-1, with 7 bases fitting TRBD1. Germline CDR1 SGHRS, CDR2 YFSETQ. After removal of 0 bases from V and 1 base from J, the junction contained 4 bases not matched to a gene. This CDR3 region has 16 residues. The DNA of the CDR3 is TGCGCCAGCAGCTTGGCCGGACAGGCTTCCTACAATGAGCAGTTCTTC. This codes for CASSLAGQASYNEQFF.

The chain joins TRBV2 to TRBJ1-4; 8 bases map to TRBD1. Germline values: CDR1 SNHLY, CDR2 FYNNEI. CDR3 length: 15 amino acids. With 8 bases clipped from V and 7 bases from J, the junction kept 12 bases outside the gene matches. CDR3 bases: TGTGCCAGCGCTCGAACAGGGGGTTTTGCTGAAAAACTGTTTTTT. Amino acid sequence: CASARTGGFAEKLFF.

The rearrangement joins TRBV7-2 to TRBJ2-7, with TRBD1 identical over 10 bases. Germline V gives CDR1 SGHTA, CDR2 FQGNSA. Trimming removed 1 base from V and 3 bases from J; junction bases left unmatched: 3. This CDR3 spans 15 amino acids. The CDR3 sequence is CASSLETGGGYEQYF. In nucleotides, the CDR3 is TGTGCCAGCAGCTTAGAGACAGGGGGCGGCTACGAGCAGTACTTC.

CDR3 sequence reads: CASSYSGGSYEQYF. Here the CDR3 DNA reads TGTGCCAGCAGTTACTCCGGGGGTAGCTACGAGCAGTACTTC. J is TRBJ2-5 and V is TRBV6-5; D is possibly TRBD2 (6 bases). The better agreement between TRBJ2-7 and the DNA end casts doubt on the J call. Germline V lookup: CDR1 MNHEY, CDR2 SVGAGI. CDR3 length: 14 residues.

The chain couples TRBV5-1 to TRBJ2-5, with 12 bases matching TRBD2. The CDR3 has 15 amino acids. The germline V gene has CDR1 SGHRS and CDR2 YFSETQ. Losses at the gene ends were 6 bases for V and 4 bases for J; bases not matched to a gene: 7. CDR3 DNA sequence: TGCGCCAGCACCCTACTAGCGGGAGGAGGAGAGACCCAGTACTTC. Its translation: CASTLLAGGGETQYF.

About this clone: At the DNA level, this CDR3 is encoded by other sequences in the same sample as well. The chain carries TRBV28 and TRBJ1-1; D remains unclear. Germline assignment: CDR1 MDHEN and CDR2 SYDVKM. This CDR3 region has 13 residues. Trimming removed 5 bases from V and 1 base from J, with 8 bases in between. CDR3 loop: CASSPPENTEAFF. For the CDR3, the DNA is TGTGCCAGCAGTCCCCCAGAGAACACTGAAGCTTTCTTT.

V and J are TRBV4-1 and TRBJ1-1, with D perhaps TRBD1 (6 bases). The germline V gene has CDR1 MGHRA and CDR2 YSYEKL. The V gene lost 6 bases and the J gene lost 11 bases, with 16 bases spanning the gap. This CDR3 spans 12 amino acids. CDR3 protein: CASRDEGGKAFF. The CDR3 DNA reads TGCGCCAGCAGGGACGAGGGGGGCAAGGCTTTCTTT.

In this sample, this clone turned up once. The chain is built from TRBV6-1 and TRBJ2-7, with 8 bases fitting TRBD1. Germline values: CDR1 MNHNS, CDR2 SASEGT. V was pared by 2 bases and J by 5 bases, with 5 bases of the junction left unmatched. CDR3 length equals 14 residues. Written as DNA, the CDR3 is TGTGCCAGCAGTGAAAGGGACAGGCTGAACGAGCAGTACTTC. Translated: CASSERDRLNEQYF.

The CDR3 sequence: CATSRAGVGLLGDEQYF. The CDR3 bases are TGTGCCACCAGCAGAGCAGGGGTAGGGCTACTCGGGGACGAGCAGTACTTC. The V call is TRBV15, the J call TRBJ2-7; D might be TRBD1 (6 bases). The CDR3 sequence is 17 residues long. Germline CDR1 and CDR2: LNHNV and YYDKDF (reference sequence). Trimming stripped 1 base from V and 5 bases from J, with 21 bases between.

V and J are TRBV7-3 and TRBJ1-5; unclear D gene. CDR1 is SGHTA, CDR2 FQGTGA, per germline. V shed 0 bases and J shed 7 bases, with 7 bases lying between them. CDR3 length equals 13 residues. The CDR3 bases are TGTGCCAGCAGCTTAACCCCACAGCAGCCCCAGCATTTT. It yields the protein CASSLTPQQPQHF.

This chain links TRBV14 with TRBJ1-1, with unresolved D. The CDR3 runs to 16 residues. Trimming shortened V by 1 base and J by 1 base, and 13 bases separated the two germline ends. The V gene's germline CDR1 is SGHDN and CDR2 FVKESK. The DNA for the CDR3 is TGTGCCAGCAGCCAAGGCCAAGGACTGGGGAACACTGAAGCTTTCTTT. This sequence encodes CASSQGQGLGNTEAFF.

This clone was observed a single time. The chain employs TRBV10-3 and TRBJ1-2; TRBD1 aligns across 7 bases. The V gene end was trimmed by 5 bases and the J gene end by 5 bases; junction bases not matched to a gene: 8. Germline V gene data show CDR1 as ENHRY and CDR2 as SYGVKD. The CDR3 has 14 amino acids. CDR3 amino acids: CAISKQGTAYGYTF. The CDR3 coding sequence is TGTGCCATCAGTAAACAGGGGACAGCTTATGGCTACACCTTC.